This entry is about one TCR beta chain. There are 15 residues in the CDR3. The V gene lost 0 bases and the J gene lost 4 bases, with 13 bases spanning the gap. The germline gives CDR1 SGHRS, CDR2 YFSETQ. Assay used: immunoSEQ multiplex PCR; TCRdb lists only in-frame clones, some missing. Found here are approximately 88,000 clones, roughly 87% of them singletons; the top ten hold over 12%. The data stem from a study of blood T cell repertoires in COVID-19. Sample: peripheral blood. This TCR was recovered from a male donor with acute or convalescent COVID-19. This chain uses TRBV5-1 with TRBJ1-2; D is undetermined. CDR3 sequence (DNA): TGCGCCAGCAGCTTGGGCCTAAACCCCCTCTATGGCTACACCTTC. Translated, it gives CASSLGLNPLYGYTF.